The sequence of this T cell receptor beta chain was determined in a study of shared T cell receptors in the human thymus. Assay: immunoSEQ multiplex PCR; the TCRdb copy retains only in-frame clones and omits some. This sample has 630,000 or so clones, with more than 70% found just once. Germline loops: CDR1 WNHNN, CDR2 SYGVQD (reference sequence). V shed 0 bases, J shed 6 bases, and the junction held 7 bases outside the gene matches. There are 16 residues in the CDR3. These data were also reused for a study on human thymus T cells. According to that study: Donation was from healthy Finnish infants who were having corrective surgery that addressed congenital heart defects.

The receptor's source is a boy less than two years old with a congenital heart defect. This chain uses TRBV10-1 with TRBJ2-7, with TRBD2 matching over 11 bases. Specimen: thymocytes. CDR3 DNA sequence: TGCGCCAGCAGTGAGTCGGCTAGCGGGAGGAGTCGCGAGCAGTACTTC. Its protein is CASSESASGRSREQYF.